This T cell receptor (beta chain) was obtained from a study of cytomegalovirus exposure and HLA in healthy donors. Both 60 Vbeta primers and 13 Jbeta primers went into the PCR. Profiled with immunoSEQ multiplex PCR; TCRdb holds only in-frame clones, not every one. There are about 200,000 clones in the sample; 10% to 15% occur only once, and approximately 8.4% lies in the top ten. This CDR3 spans 16 amino acids. V was pared by 3 bases and J by 5 bases, with 17 bases between. CDR1 and CDR2 (germline): SEHNR, FQNEAQ (reference sequence). V gene TRBV7-9 combines with J gene TRBJ2-1; D is possibly TRBD1 (6 bases). The material sequenced was PBMCs. The source of this sequence is a man aged 50-59 years in good health and CMV-seropositive. The CDR3 DNA is TGTGCCAGCAGCTTTCGAGGGGGAAGTTTTAACAATGAGCAGTTCTTC. Protein product: CASSFRGGSFNNEQFF.